This record looks at one T cell receptor (beta chain) sequence and its context. This specimen comes from a study of blood T cells in healthy people across ages. The authors ran a second PCR of roughly 7 to 11 cycles using a sample-barcoded 5' primer and a J-beta primer mix. TCRdb re-called the 5' RACE reads through MiXCR, storing one row per CDR3 protein. The table records approximately 940,000 distinct CDR3 sequences, approximately 49% of them present only once. Germline values: CDR1 LGHDT, CDR2 YNNKEL (reference sequence). The CDR3 length is 12 residues. The sample was blood. The V call is TRBV3-1, the J call TRBJ2-7, with D uncertain. Near its end, the DNA agrees better with TRBJ2-5, so the J call may be wrong. This clonotype was sampled from a man younger than 40 in good health. The CDR3 DNA reads TGTGCCAGCAGCCAATTCGTGGAGACCCAGTACTTC. It is translated as CASSQFVETQYF.